This T cell receptor (beta chain) was captured by sequencing in a study of T cell repertoires in cytomegalovirus infection. Study-wide background: Signatures in public TCR beta sequences pointed to both CMV infection and matching HLA type. Points from the study as a whole: The study identified carriers of CMV plus the relevant HLA from cumulative public TCR beta family frequency. Ex vivo, HLA-C-restricted CMV-specific TCR beta clonotypes prevailed over the rest of the response.

Concerning this clonotype itself: Its antigen is as yet unknown.

From germline, CDR1 is MDHEN and CDR2 SYDVKM. V was trimmed by 5 bases and J by 4 bases, leaving 11 bases between them. The CDR3 has 13 amino acids. MiXCR was run by TCRdb on the reads, yielding one entry per CDR3 protein. The table records about 260,000 distinct CDR3 sequences, approximately 9.1% of them present only once. The rearrangement links TRBV28 to TRBJ1-1; D remains unclear. The origin of this receptor is a human donor in good health (CMV status not recorded). Some clones in this sample may be carry-over from other donors' samples. The sample consisted of PBMCs. The CDR3 DNA reads TGTGCCAGCAGTCCCTCCTTCGTCACTGAAGCTTTCTTT. Its translation is CASSPSFVTEAFF. Together with reference TRBV28 and TRBJ1-1, the CDR3 gives the full variable domain: DVKVTQSSRYLVKRTGEKVFLECVQDMDHENMFWYRQDPGLGLRLIYFSYDVKMKEKGDIPEGYSVSREKKERFSLILESASTNQTSMYLCASSPSFVTEAFFGQGTRLTVV.